The 10 T cell receptor beta chains given below trace back to one sample, sequenced in a study of blood T cell repertoires in COVID-19. Measured with immunoSEQ multiplex PCR; TCRdb has only the in-frame clones, and not every one. The sample yields around 100,000 clones, about 85% seen once. Sequenced: peripheral blood. The receptors originated from a man aged 40-49 years with acute or convalescent COVID-19.

The chain uses TRBV18 and TRBJ1-2; TRBD1 is a possible D gene (6 bases). V lost 4 bases and J 7 bases, leaving 13 bases between the germline ends. The CDR3 spans 13 residues. CDR1 is KGHSH and CDR2 is LQKENI in the germline V gene. The CDR3 nucleotides read TGTGCCAGCTCACTCCAGGGGTTGAGTGGCTACACCTTC. Its translation is CASSLQGLSGYTF.

The gene calls are TRBV18 and TRBJ1-1; D might be TRBD1 (6 bases). The germline gives CDR1 KGHSH, CDR2 LQKENI. This CDR3 comprises 16 residues. Between the trimmed V and J ends, which lost 3 bases and 0 bases, there was a span of 14 bases. Here the CDR3 reads CASSPFDRPLNTEAFF. CDR3 bases: TGTGCCAGCTCACCCTTCGACAGGCCCCTGAACACTGAAGCTTTCTTT.

This clone was observed a few times. The CDR3 region is CASSYYPGTGGSRVDIQYF. The CDR3 DNA reads as TGTGCCAGCTCGTACTACCCCGGGACAGGGGGCTCTCGTGTCGACATTCAGTACTTC. The J gene is TRBJ2-4, the V gene TRBV18, with 12 bases identical to TRBD1. The CDR3 is 19 residues long. The germline gives CDR1 KGHSH, CDR2 LQKENI. Trimming took 6 bases from V and 8 from J; bases not matched to a gene: 20.

This clone was counted once. V is TRBV9 and J is TRBJ2-1; D may be TRBD2 (6 bases). CDR3 length: 15 residues. V was trimmed by 0 bases and J by 0 bases, leaving 7 bases between them. Germline V gives CDR1 SGDLS, CDR2 YYNGEE. Written as DNA, the CDR3 is TGTGCCAGCAGCGTAGGGGGACTCTCCTACAATGAGCAGTTCTTC. It is translated as CASSVGGLSYNEQFF.

V gene TRBV6-5 combines with J gene TRBJ1-2, with TRBD1 as a possible D gene (5 bases). The CDR3 consists of 13 residues. Germline V gene data show CDR1 as MNHEY and CDR2 as SVGAGI. V was cut by 6 bases and J by 7 bases, with 15 bases left in between. Written as DNA, the CDR3 is TGTGCCAGCAGGAACTCCCAGGGTTTTGGCTACACCTTC. It codes for CASRNSQGFGYTF.

The J gene is TRBJ2-2, the V gene TRBV28; TRBD1 aligns across 9 bases. The CDR3 is 16 residues long. Germline CDR1 and CDR2: MDHEN and SYDVKM. With V trimmed by 3 bases and J by 1 base, 3 bases remained unmatched. CDR3 in amino acids: CASSLWGQGNTGELFF. The CDR3 region has the DNA TGTGCCAGCAGTTTGTGGGGACAGGGGAACACCGGGGAGCTGTTTTTT.

A single count supports this clone. V usage is TRBV19 and J usage is TRBJ2-1; D is uncertain. This CDR3 is 12 amino acids long. Trimming took off 4 bases at V and 10 bases at J, with 11 bases between the two ends. Germline V gives CDR1 LNHDA, CDR2 SQIVND (reference sequence). CDR3: CASSTLLKEQFF. The CDR3 DNA follows: TGTGCCAGTAGTACCCTTCTAAAGGAGCAGTTCTTC.

CDR3 region: CASSKLPGGNTEAFF. In DNA, the CDR3 is TGTGCCAGCAGCAAGCTGCCTGGCGGTAACACTGAAGCTTTCTTT. This chain uses TRBV27 with TRBJ1-1; no clear D. Germline assignment: CDR1 MNHEY and CDR2 SMNVEV (reference sequence). CDR3 size: 15 residues. Deletions cut 6 bases from V and 2 bases from J, with 16 bases between.

The V gene is TRBV6-1, the J gene TRBJ2-7; 10 bases agree with TRBD2. The CDR3 contains 15 residues. V trimming: 2 bases; J trimming: 2 bases; junction bases outside the gene matches: 3. The germline gives CDR1 MNHNS, CDR2 SASEGT. The CDR3 DNA reads as TGTGCCAGCAGTGAAAAGCTAGCGGGAGCCTACGAGCAGTACTTC. It specifies CASSEKLAGAYEQYF.

The chain couples TRBV7-6 to TRBJ1-4, with D uncertain. CDR1 is SGHVS and CDR2 is FNYEAQ in the germline V gene. The CDR3 covers 14 residues. The V and J ends lost 0 bases and 8 bases respectively, with 10 bases between them. Here the CDR3 reads CASSLAGVREKLFF. As DNA, the CDR3 is TGTGCCAGCAGCTTAGCCGGGGTTCGGGAAAAACTGTTTTTT. The entire variable domain, with the rest obtained from reference TRBV7-6 and TRBJ1-4, is as follows: GAGVSQSPRYKVTKRGQDVALRCDPISGHVSLYWYRQALGQGPEFLTYFNYEAQQDKSGLPNDRFSAERPEGSISTLTIQRTEQRDSAMYRCASSLAGVREKLFFGSGTQLSVL.